These 4 T cell receptor beta chains came from one sample sequenced in a study of human T cells and chemical hapten exposure. Time point specified: patch test 2, 6 weeks after DPC sensitization. Treatment given: therapeutic diphenylcyclopropenone sensitization with weekly scalp DPC. TCRdb reprocessed the RACE reads via MiXCR and lists one record per CDR3 protein. The sample contains just over 40,000 distinct CDR3 sequences, roughly 3.3% of which appear only once. The sequencing here drew on whole blood, taken in connection with sensitization to the hapten diphenylcyclopropenone (DPC). These receptors were collected from a man aged 40-55 years with alopecia areata. Some clones in this sample may be carry-over from other donors' samples.

This clonotype was recorded at least ten times. The genes are TRBV28 and TRBJ2-1, with TRBD2 identical over 7 bases. J lost 1 base, V lost 8 bases, and 2 bases had no gene match. The CDR3 is 13 amino acids. The germline V gene has CDR1 MDHEN and CDR2 SYDVKM. CDR3 loop: CASGGESYNEQFF. The CDR3 DNA reads as TGTGCCAGCGGGGGGGAATCCTACAATGAGCAGTTCTTC.

Ten or more counts support this clonotype. This sequence joins TRBV7-9 and TRBJ2-7; 11 positions match TRBD1. Germline V gives CDR1 SEHNR, CDR2 FQNEAQ (reference sequence). With 5 bases clipped from V and 7 bases from J, the junction kept 10 bases outside the gene matches. This CDR3 contains 15 residues. The CDR3 sequence: CASSPERTGGAEQYF. CDR3 nucleotides: TGTGCCAGCAGCCCCGAACGGACAGGGGGCGCGGAGCAGTACTTC.

With regard to this clonotype: A much larger clone sits a single nucleotide away, making a read error possible. The rearrangement uses TRBV14 and TRBJ2-1; D not certain. The CDR3 covers 15 residues. Between the trimmed V and J ends, which lost 0 bases and 6 bases, there was a span of 12 bases. Per germline, CDR1 SGHDN and CDR2 FVKESK. DNA for the CDR3: TGTGCCAGCAGCCAAGATGGGATAGGAATCAATGAGCAGTTCTTC. This encodes CASSQDGIGINEQFF.

This clonotype appeared many times. The chain links TRBV12-3 or TRBV12-4 to TRBJ2-1; D unresolved. This CDR3 spans 15 amino acids. V was pared by 3 bases and J by 2 bases, with 11 bases between. This CDR3 is CASSFRRKTYNEQFF. DNA of the CDR3: TGTGCCAGCAGTTTCAGGCGGAAGACCTACAATGAGCAGTTCTTC.